This is a list of T cell receptor beta chains from one sample in a study of T-cell memory formation after mild COVID-19. TCRdb reprocessed the 5' RACE reads via MiXCR and lists one record per CDR3 protein. The sample has hundreds of thousands of distinct CDR3 sequences, about 20% seen once; the top ten hold roughly 9.1%. Sequenced input: PBMCs or a T cell subset sorted from them (not recorded which). Receptor source: an adult woman who had mild COVID-19 (a few samples of this study predate the infection). Cell type and time point are not known. The CDR3 runs from the conserved cysteine through the conserved F or W. D genes are given only for firm matches.

v_call | d_call | cdr3_length | cdr3_aa
TRBV7-9 | TRBD2 | 20 | CASSPRTSGIRQLGTDTQYF
TRBV11-2 | TRBD2 | 15 | CASSPASGKNNEQFF
TRBV24-1 | . | 15 | CATSDLMQSTDTQYF
TRBV27 | . | 13 | CASSPRPVEGLRF
TRBV27 | . | 15 | CASSLRGTEYNEQFF
TRBV7-9 | . | 14 | CASSSVHRSYEQYF
TRBV29-1 | . | 13 | CSVTNRADQPQHF
TRBV7-9 | TRBD2 | 14 | CASSLTSGTSEQYF
TRBV6-6 | . | 11 | CASSWAGEQYF
TRBV13 | TRBD1 | 13 | CASSSQTGYGYTF
TRBV5-1 | . | 15 | CASSLPPNSRETQYF
TRBV5-4 | . | 14 | CASSLNTDTGELFF
TRBV21-1 | . | 13 | CASSKNPQETQYF
TRBV12-3/TRBV12-4 | . | 14 | CASSLEGLEEPQHF
TRBV11-3 | TRBD2 | 15 | CASSLGSGSRNEQFF
TRBV2 | TRBD1 | 16 | CASSVFGQVLTGELFF
TRBV20-1 | . | 18 | CSADLGVIHRDGNQPQHF
TRBV18 | . | 14 | CASSPGTGAKTQYF
TRBV20-1 | TRBD2 | 15 | CSAPRRGDPINEQYF
TRBV12-3/TRBV12-4 | TRBD2 | 13 | CASSFGGGVTQYF
TRBV27 | . | 15 | CASSPRDLLNQPQHF
TRBV14 | . | 16 | CASSRGLTTGADTQYF
TRBV7-9 | . | 13 | CATGGPSLVEQYF
TRBV19 | . | 14 | CASSILGQSYEQYF
TRBV18 | . | 16 | CASSPPGGRANTEAFF
TRBV4-2 | TRBD1 | 15 | CASSLGGTAQETQYF
TRBV6-2/TRBV6-3 | . | 11 | CASSDLGSQYF
TRBV11-2 | . | 11 | CASSFRQEQFF
TRBV7-9 | . | 13 | CASSPPGWGEQYF
TRBV20-1 | . | 16 | CSARDRETSNTGELFF
TRBV2 | TRBD1 | 17 | CASSEPQGAGFGSPLHF
TRBV15 | . | 15 | CATSLSSVQTYEQYF
TRBV23-1 | TRBD1 | 17 | CASSQRITGGRMWTQYF
TRBV7-2 | . | 15 | CASSFATWTNEKLFF
TRBV18 | TRBD1 | 15 | CASSPLTGGPYEQYF
TRBV6-5 | . | 15 | CASSRGGDGNQPQHF
TRBV24-1 | TRBD2 | 19 | CATSDSGGTLADGAGELFF
TRBV24-1 | . | 13 | CATSDKNIDTQYF
TRBV5-1 | TRBD1 | 17 | CASSSGQGLRSGNTIYF
TRBV6-1 | TRBD2 | 13 | CASKTSGRGEQFF
TRBV25-1 | . | 16 | CASTTEGGRRGYEQYF
TRBV2 | . | 13 | CASRTRSSYEQYF
TRBV6-1 | . | 15 | CASSPGRVSYNEQFF
TRBV19 | TRBD1 | 15 | CASRSDRGTYNEQFF
TRBV6-5 | TRBD1 | 15 | CASTLRDRAIDEQFF
TRBV20-1 | TRBD2 | 15 | CSARVSGGSYNEQFF
TRBV12-3/TRBV12-4 | . | 16 | CASSLVRGIGTGELFF
TRBV5-6 | TRBD2 | 13 | CASSQTSEREQFF
TRBV7-3 | TRBD1 | 15 | CASSRPGTGDNEQFF
TRBV20-1 | TRBD1 | 13 | CSATRQGYYGYTF